Each of the 20 T cell receptor beta chains below was sequenced from the same sample in a study of shared clonotypes between healthy human individuals. The repertoire was sequenced with immunoSEQ multiplex PCR; TCRdb's copy has only in-frame clones and lacks some. The sample includes around 2,000,000 clones, roughly 95% of them seen just once. What was sequenced was naive CD4+ T cells sorted from blood. Noted subset: CD45RA+ positively selected. These receptors came from a man aged 18 to 29 in good health.

V is TRBV28 and J is TRBJ1-1, with D unresolved. The V gene's germline CDR1 is MDHEN and CDR2 SYDVKM. The ends were cut back, 6 bases at V and 3 bases at J, with 23 bases in the middle. The CDR3 length is 17 residues. CDR3 sequence (DNA): TGTGCCAGCAGCACTTCTAGAACGTCCGGTAGGCACACTGAAGCTTTCTTT. This gives the protein CASSTSRTSGRHTEAFF.

This clone was counted once. The chain has TRBV7-9 and TRBJ2-7, with 8 bases fitting TRBD1. Trimming at V came to 4 bases and at J to 5 bases, leaving 10 bases not matched to a gene. CDR1 and CDR2 from the germline V gene are SEHNR and FQNEAQ (reference sequence). This CDR3 spans 15 amino acids. CDR3 sequence: CASSSQGGMVHEQYF. For the CDR3, the DNA is TGTGCCAGCAGCTCACAGGGGGGTATGGTCCACGAGCAGTACTTC. The entire variable domain, with the rest obtained from reference TRBV7-9 and TRBJ2-7, is as follows: DTGVSQNPRHKITKRGQNVTFRCDPISEHNRLYWYRQTLGQGPEFLTYFQNEAQLEKSRLLSDRFSAERPKGSFSTLEIQRTEQGDSAMYLCASSSQGGMVHEQYFGPGTRLTVT.

The chain recombines TRBV10-3 with TRBJ2-5; TRBD2 matches 7 bases. The J segment lost 1 base and the V segment lost 0 bases, leaving 5 bases of the junction unmatched. The CDR3 totals 16 residues. CDR1 ENHRY and CDR2 SYGVKD come from the germline V gene. This CDR3 is CAISESTSRVQETQYF. CDR3 coding DNA: TGTGCCATCAGTGAGTCGACTAGCCGGGTCCAAGAGACCCAGTACTTC.

The V call is TRBV6-5, the J call TRBJ1-2; unclear D gene. The CDR3 length is 12 residues. Trimming left V 6 bases short and J 2 bases short, with 7 bases between. Per the germline V gene, CDR1 is MNHEY and CDR2 is SVGAGI. The CDR3 is CASSRHNYGYTF. As DNA, the CDR3 is TGTGCCAGCAGCCGACACAACTATGGCTACACCTTC.

Note on this clone: Other DNA sequences of this sample code for an identical CDR3. The genes are TRBV18 and TRBJ2-7, with D perhaps TRBD2 (6 bases). The germline V gene has CDR1 KGHSH and CDR2 LQKENI. V lost 1 base to trimming and J lost 3 bases, with 7 bases between them. The CDR3 extends over 13 amino acids. The CDR3 is CASSPLGSYEQYF. As DNA, the CDR3 is TGTGCCAGCTCACCACTCGGGAGCTACGAGCAGTACTTC.

This chain links TRBV5-1 with TRBJ2-1; 9 bases align to TRBD2. The junction had 11 bases not matched to a gene; V was cut back by 3 bases and J by 7 bases. The CDR3 covers 16 residues. The V gene's germline CDR1 is SGHRS and CDR2 YFSETQ. The CDR3 region is CASSSPSGGSRNEQFF. The CDR3 bases are TGCGCCAGCAGCTCCCCCAGCGGGGGGTCCCGTAATGAGCAGTTCTTC.

On this clone itself: A much larger clone differs from this one at a single base, so this may be a read error. The CDR3 here is CASSLALTGGGYEQYF. DNA of the CDR3: TGTGCCAGCAGCTTAGCGCTAACGGGAGGAGGGTACGAGCAGTACTTC. The chain joins TRBV7-9 to TRBJ2-7; 7 nucleotides match TRBD2. The germline CDR1 and CDR2 sequences are SEHNR and FQNEAQ (reference sequence). The CDR3 is 16 amino acids. The V segment lost 0 bases and the J segment 4 bases; nucleotides outside the gene matches: 9.

The chain carries TRBV5-1 and TRBJ1-2, with a weak D call TRBD1 (5 bases). In germline, CDR1 is SGHRS, CDR2 YFSETQ. The CDR3 consists of 15 residues. V was pared by 0 bases and J by 0 bases, with 9 bases between. Here the CDR3 reads CASSLDPGTNYGYTF. CDR3 DNA: TGCGCCAGCAGCTTGGATCCAGGGACTAACTATGGCTACACCTTC.

The genes are TRBV10-2 and TRBJ2-1; TRBD2 matches at 8 bases. The CDR3 consists of 12 residues. Trimming cost V 6 bases and J 6 bases; bases outside gene matches: 1. Looked up from germline, CDR1 is WSHSY and CDR2 is SAAADI. As DNA, the CDR3 is TGCGCCAGCAGCGGGGGGGCCAATGAGCAGTTCTTC. Its protein product is CASSGGANEQFF.

This clone was seen just once. The chain carries TRBV18 and TRBJ1-2; 8 bases map to TRBD1. Trimming took 2 bases from V and 8 from J; bases not matched to a gene: 10. Germline V gives CDR1 KGHSH, CDR2 LQKENI. The CDR3 covers 15 residues. The CDR3, as DNA: TGTGCCAGCTCACCATCCGGACAGGGAGGGGAAGGCTACACCTTC. It yields the protein CASSPSGQGGEGYTF.

This chain uses TRBV2 with TRBJ1-2; 8 nucleotides match TRBD1. The CDR3 runs 14 residues. Germline lookup yields CDR1 SNHLY and CDR2 FYNNEI. Trimming cost V 7 bases and J 2 bases; bases outside gene matches: 6. The CDR3 nucleotides read TGTGCCAGCACTCCAGGGGGCACAAACTATGGCTACACCTTC. It is translated as CASTPGGTNYGYTF.

The J gene is TRBJ1-4, the V gene TRBV30; TRBD1 agrees at 12 bases. The CDR3 has 15 amino acids. Losses at the gene ends were 6 bases for V and 4 bases for J; bases not matched to a gene: 6. Germline-derived CDR1 and CDR2 are GTSNPN and SVGIG (reference sequence). The CDR3 protein is CACSGTGGYNEKLFF. As DNA, the CDR3 is TGTGCCTGCTCCGGGACAGGGGGCTATAATGAAAAACTGTTTTTT.

The V call is TRBV5-1, the J call TRBJ1-1; TRBD1 agrees at 7 bases. The V and J ends lost 1 base and 0 bases, in that order; junction bases with no gene match: 3. CDR3 length equals 15 residues. Germline CDR1 SGHRS, CDR2 YFSETQ. The CDR3 DNA reads TGCGCCAGCAGCTTGCAGACAGGGCTGAACACTGAAGCTTTCTTT. It translates to CASSLQTGLNTEAFF.

A few counts support this clone. This sample also contains other DNA sequences that code for the same CDR3. The gene calls are TRBV7-9 and TRBJ2-3, with D hard to call. The germline CDR1 and CDR2 sequences are SEHNR and FQNEAQ (reference sequence). CDR3 length: 11 amino acids. Trimming took 3 bases from V and 6 from J, leaving 4 bases between them. The CDR3 DNA sequence: TGTGCCAGCAGCTTCGGGGATACGCAGTATTTT. The encoded protein is CASSFGDTQYF.

In regard to this clone: It may be a read error: a sequence one base away is much more abundant. This sequence joins TRBV7-3 and TRBJ1-1; 7 bases agree with TRBD1. CDR3 length equals 14 residues. With 3 bases clipped from V and 1 base from J, the junction kept 2 bases outside the gene matches. The germline V gene encodes CDR1 SGHTA and CDR2 FQGTGA. The DNA for the CDR3 is TGTGCCAGCAGCTTGGGACAGTCGAACACTGAAGCTTTCTTT. As protein: CASSLGQSNTEAFF.

The rearrangement links TRBV2 to TRBJ2-1; 9 nucleotides agree with TRBD2. Trimming at V came to 2 bases and at J to 5 bases, leaving 4 bases not matched to a gene. Germline CDR1 is SNHLY and CDR2 is FYNNEI. This CDR3 spans 15 amino acids. DNA of the CDR3: TGTGCCAGCAGTGAACAGCTAGCGGGGAACAATGAGCAGTTCTTC. Its protein is CASSEQLAGNNEQFF.

J is TRBJ1-1 and V is TRBV28; D is unresolved. From germline, CDR1 is MDHEN and CDR2 SYDVKM. CDR3 length equals 14 residues. V was pared by 4 bases and J by 1 base, with 10 bases between. In DNA form, the CDR3 reads TGTGCCAGCAGTTCGCCTTCGAGGAACACTGAAGCTTTCTTT. It yields the protein CASSSPSRNTEAFF.

The chain carries TRBV27 and TRBJ1-6; D might be TRBD1 (5 bases). From germline, CDR1 is MNHEY and CDR2 SMNVEV (reference sequence). V was cut by 3 bases and J by 10 bases, with 13 bases left in between. The length of the CDR3 is 14 residues. CDR3 bases: TGTGCCAGCAGTTTTGGGACCGCTCGATCACCCCTCCACTTT. It is translated as CASSFGTARSPLHF.

The rearrangement uses TRBV5-1 and TRBJ2-2, with D possibly being TRBD2 (6 bases). Between the trimmed V and J ends, which lost 0 bases and 0 bases, there was a span of 9 bases. CDR1 and CDR2 from the germline V gene are SGHRS and YFSETQ. The CDR3 sequence is 16 residues long. The CDR3 sequence: CASSLELATNTGELFF. In nucleotides, the CDR3 is TGCGCCAGCAGCTTGGAACTAGCTACGAACACCGGGGAGCTGTTTTTT.

The chain joins TRBV7-9 to TRBJ1-6; D possibly corresponds to TRBD1 (5 bases). V lost 5 bases and J lost 10, with 9 bases in between. Per the germline V gene, CDR1 is SEHNR and CDR2 is FQNEAQ (reference sequence). The CDR3 has 12 residues. CDR3 loop: CASSQDKSPLHF. In DNA, the CDR3 is TGTGCCAGCAGCCAGGACAAATCACCCCTCCACTTT.